One sample yielded the 18 T cell receptor beta chains listed below, sequenced in a study of naive and memory T cell subsets. The beta constant-region primer was an equimolar mix of two oligonucleotides covering TRBC1 and TRBC2. TCRdb redid the calling of the UMI-ligation and nested PCR reads with MiXCR, one entry per CDR3 protein. The repertoire includes around 160,000 distinct CDR3 sequences, approximately 15% of them detected once, and just over 0.14% sits in the top ten. Sequenced: naive CD4+ T cells from blood. Receptor source: a human donor in good health.

The V gene is TRBV9, the J gene TRBJ2-5; 8 nucleotides line up with TRBD1. This CDR3 contains 16 residues. V was pared by 2 bases and J by 1 base, with 7 bases of the junction left unmatched. Germline V gene lookup returns CDR1 SGDLS and CDR2 YYNGEE. CDR3 nucleotide sequence: TGTGCCAGCAGCGTCGGGACAGGCGGCTTCCAAGAGACCCAGTACTTC. Protein product: CASSVGTGGFQETQYF.

CDR3 in DNA: TGTGCCAGCAGTTGGGGACAGGGGGATCAGCCCCAGCATTTT. Translation: CASSWGQGDQPQHF. The gene calls are TRBV12-3 or TRBV12-4 and TRBJ1-5; 11 nucleotides align to TRBD1. This CDR3 is built from 14 residues. With 4 bases clipped from V and 5 bases from J, the junction kept 1 base outside the gene matches.

V is TRBV7-2 and J is TRBJ2-7; no clear D. CDR3 length equals 13 residues. Germline loops: CDR1 SGHTA, CDR2 FQGNSA. Trimming shortened V by 2 bases and J by 4 bases, and 9 bases separated the two germline ends. The CDR3 reads CASSLPAGYEQYF. For the CDR3, the DNA is TGTGCCAGCAGCTTACCCGCTGGTTACGAGCAGTACTTC.

This chain joins TRBV5-6 and TRBJ2-6; TRBD2 might be the D (5 bases). Trimming left V 4 bases short and J 2 bases short, with 10 bases between. Per germline, CDR1 SGHDT and CDR2 YYEEEE. The CDR3 covers 15 residues. The CDR3 DNA reads TGTGCCAGCAGCCCTAGGCGGGCTGGGGCCAACGTCCTGACTTTC. Protein: CASSPRRAGANVLTF.

This clonotype was recorded a few times. The V gene is TRBV4-3, the J gene TRBJ2-1; 10 positions agree with TRBD2. V shed 4 bases, J shed 0 bases, and the junction held 9 bases outside the gene matches. This CDR3 has 18 residues. CDR1 LGHNA and CDR2 YSLEER come from the germline V gene. CDR3 coding DNA: TGCGCCAGCAGCCCAGGTCGGGCTAGCGGGAGCTCCTACAATGAGCAGTTCTTC. It is translated as CASSPGRASGSSYNEQFF.

J is TRBJ1-1 and V is TRBV20-1; weak D call: TRBD1 (5 bases). Germline assignment: CDR1 DFQATT and CDR2 SNEGSKA (reference sequence). V was pared by 6 bases and J by 0 bases, with 17 bases between. The CDR3 contains 15 residues. CDR3 region: CSASQPSGVNTEAFF. CDR3 sequence (DNA): TGCAGTGCATCACAACCCTCGGGGGTGAACACTGAAGCTTTCTTT.

This clonotype came up a few times. The gene calls are TRBV6-5 and TRBJ1-4, with D perhaps matching TRBD1 (5 bases). Trimming shortened V by 8 bases and J by 8 bases, and 18 bases separated the two germline ends. This CDR3 has 14 residues. The V gene's germline CDR1 is MNHEY and CDR2 SVGAGI. The CDR3 DNA sequence: TGTGCCAGCGGCCCCCGGGACTCTGGGGAAAAACTGTTTTTT. Protein: CASGPRDSGEKLFF.

The rearrangement joins TRBV20-1 to TRBJ2-5; a weak D match, TRBD2 (5 bases). The germline V gene encodes CDR1 DFQATT and CDR2 SNEGSKA (reference sequence). V was cut by 5 bases and J by 2 bases, with 18 bases left in between. The CDR3 is 15 residues long. DNA of the CDR3: TGCAGTGCTCCCACGAGCGGAGCTGTTCAAGAGACCCAGTACTTC. This encodes CSAPTSGAVQETQYF.

The genes are TRBV24-1 and TRBJ1-1, with a possible D match to TRBD1 (5 bases). From germline, CDR1 is KGHDR and CDR2 SFDVKD. The CDR3 has 14 residues. Between the trimmed V and J ends, which lost 8 bases and 6 bases, there was a span of 18 bases. CDR3 sequence reads: CATKLPGLRAEAFF. The CDR3 coding sequence is TGTGCCACCAAGCTACCAGGGTTACGCGCTGAAGCTTTCTTT.

The V gene is TRBV11-2, the J gene TRBJ2-7; D is uncertain. CDR1 and CDR2 from the germline V gene are SGHAT and FQNNGV. V was clipped by 4 bases and J by 0 bases, with 10 bases between them. The CDR3 totals 14 residues. The CDR3 nucleotides are TGTGCCAGCAGCTATGACGGCAGCTCCTACGAGCAGTACTTC. This gives the protein CASSYDGSSYEQYF.

The chain links TRBV28 to TRBJ2-3; tentatively, D is TRBD2 (6 bases). CDR1 is MDHEN, CDR2 SYDVKM, per germline. This CDR3 is built from 14 residues. The V gene lost 6 bases and the J gene lost 5 bases, with 15 bases spanning the gap. In DNA form, the CDR3 reads TGTGCCAGCAGGTACCGGGAGCGGAAAGATACGCAGTATTTT. Translation: CASRYRERKDTQYF.

The chain is built from TRBV30 and TRBJ2-3; TRBD2 matches 9 bases. This CDR3 has 15 amino acids. The V gene's germline CDR1 is GTSNPN and CDR2 SVGIG (reference sequence). V trimming: 4 bases; J trimming: 3 bases; junction bases outside the gene matches: 8. The CDR3 DNA is TGTGCCTGGAATGGGATAGCGGGGGTTACAGATACGCAGTATTTT. Translation gives CAWNGIAGVTDTQYF.

The chain employs TRBV5-1 and TRBJ2-2; tentative D call: TRBD1 (5 bases). CDR1 SGHRS and CDR2 YFSETQ come from the germline V gene. CDR3 length equals 18 residues. V shed 2 bases and J shed 3 bases, with 20 bases lying between them. CDR3 coding DNA: TGCGCCAGCAGCTTACAATTGCAGGGTAGTGCGGACACCGGGGAGCTGTTTTTT. Its translation is CASSLQLQGSADTGELFF.

The table lists this clonotype with a few counts. This chain's CDR3 is CASSVEGGLPEAFF. As DNA, the CDR3 is TGTGCCAGCAGCGTAGAAGGGGGGCTCCCTGAAGCTTTCTTT. The rearrangement uses TRBV9 and TRBJ1-1; maybe TRBD1 (6 bases). V lost 0 bases to trimming and J lost 6 bases, with 12 bases between them. The CDR3 runs to 14 residues. Germline V lookup: CDR1 SGDLS, CDR2 YYNGEE.

This clonotype has more than one count but fewer than ten. J is TRBJ2-7 and V is TRBV19, with TRBD1 identical over 10 bases. There are 14 residues in the CDR3. Germline V CDR1 and CDR2: LNHDA, SQIVND (reference sequence). Unmatched junction bases numbered 4, after V lost 8 bases and J lost 0 bases. CDR3 sequence: CASSGTGVSYEQYF. The CDR3 nucleotides read TGTGCCAGTTCCGGGACAGGGGTCTCCTACGAGCAGTACTTC. Filled out from reference TRBV19 and TRBJ2-7, the complete variable domain reads DGGITQSPKYLFRKEGQNVTLSCEQNLNHDAMYWYRQDPGQGLRLIYYSQIVNDFQKGDIAEGYSVSREKKESFPLTVTSAQKNPTAFYLCASSGTGVSYEQYFGPGTRLTVT.

This sequence joins TRBV7-3 and TRBJ2-6; perhaps TRBD1 as D (5 bases). The CDR3 contains 15 residues. Trimming took 5 bases from V and 3 from J, leaving 11 bases between them. Germline lookup yields CDR1 SGHTA and CDR2 FQGTGA. The CDR3 loop is CASSRQGYGANVLTF. The DNA of the CDR3 is TGTGCCAGCAGCCGTCAGGGCTATGGGGCCAACGTCCTGACTTTC.

There are a few counts of this clonotype. The chain carries TRBV7-2 and TRBJ2-7, with D perhaps matching TRBD2 (6 bases). Germline loops: CDR1 SGHTA, CDR2 FQGNSA. Trimming removed 4 bases from V and 4 bases from J, with 14 bases in between. The CDR3 is 14 amino acids. CDR3 sequence: CASSSGTVPYEQYF. CDR3 DNA sequence: TGTGCCAGCAGCTCCGGGACTGTTCCTTACGAGCAGTACTTC.

There are a few counts of this clonotype. The chain is built from TRBV7-3 and TRBJ2-2, with no clear D. Trimming took 5 bases from V and 4 from J, leaving 8 bases between them. Germline V lookup: CDR1 SGHTA, CDR2 FQGTGA. The CDR3 has 13 amino acids. The CDR3 region has the DNA TGTGCCAGCAGCCCCTCAGTCACCGGGGAGCTGTTTTTT. It encodes CASSPSVTGELFF.